Below, 30 T cell receptor beta chains from the same sample are listed, as sequenced in a study of OX40 agonist ivuxolimab in advanced cancers. TCRdb's copy holds only in-frame clones and misses some; the assay was immunoSEQ multiplex PCR. The data show around 58,000 clones, about 89% seen once. The sample was CD4+ or CD8+ T cells sorted from blood, taken in a trial of the OX40 agonist ivuxolimab. The receptor source for this set is an adult with an advanced solid tumor such as melanoma, head and neck, liver or kidney cancer.

The rearrangement links TRBV21-1 to TRBJ1-2; the D call of TRBD1 is as the table states it, not checked on the DNA. TRBV21-1 is a pseudogene locus. The CDR3 totals 12 residues. The CDR3 loop is CASKGVIDGYTF. As DNA, the CDR3 is TGTGCCAGCAAAGGGGTCATTGATGGCTACACCTTC.

Points on this clone: The same CDR3 arises from other DNA sequences in this sample as well. The chain employs TRBV30 and TRBJ2-3, with no clear D. Between the trimmed V and J ends, which lost 0 bases and 1 base, there was a span of 2 bases. Germline V lookup: CDR1 GTSNPN, CDR2 SVGIG (reference sequence). This CDR3 is built from 12 residues. The CDR3 spells CAWSVGTDTQYF. The DNA of the CDR3 is TGTGCCTGGAGTGTTGGCACAGATACGCAGTATTTT.

The genes are TRBV2 and TRBJ2-2, with 7 bases aligning to TRBD1. Per germline, CDR1 SNHLY and CDR2 FYNNEI. Trimming took 6 bases from V and 0 from J; bases not matched to a gene: 4. This CDR3 has 15 amino acids. CDR3 DNA sequence: TGTGCCAGCAGGGCCGGGACAGCGAACACCGGGGAGCTGTTTTTT. Its protein is CASRAGTANTGELFF.

This chain links TRBV9 with TRBJ1-3; D is unresolved. Trimming cost V 3 bases and J 4 bases, with 11 bases left between them. Germline assignment: CDR1 SGDLS and CDR2 YYNGEE. The CDR3 is made up of 14 amino acids. The CDR3 spells CASSATTIGNTIYF. Here the CDR3 DNA reads TGTGCCAGCAGCGCGACTACGATAGGAAACACCATATATTTT.

The CDR3 region has the DNA TGCAGCGTTGAAGATTTACTAGCGGCGAACAATGAGCAGTTCTTC. Its protein product is CSVEDLLAANNEQFF. The V and J genes are TRBV29-1 and TRBJ2-1, with 8 bases identical to TRBD2. The V and J ends lost 0 bases and 5 bases, in that order; junction bases with no gene match: 6. CDR3 size: 15 residues. Per the germline V gene, CDR1 is SQVTM and CDR2 is ANQGSEA.

The rearrangement links TRBV10-3 to TRBJ2-7; D remains ambiguous. This CDR3 comprises 11 residues. Deletions cut 10 bases from V and 3 bases from J, with 10 bases between. Germline values: CDR1 ENHRY, CDR2 SYGVKD. The chain's CDR3 is CATLDGYEQYF. DNA of the CDR3: TGTGCCACCCTAGACGGCTACGAGCAGTACTTC.

V is TRBV21-1 and J is TRBJ2-1; TRBD1 is taken as the D call from the table, unchecked against the DNA. TRBV21-1 is given as a pseudogene. The CDR3 is made up of 21 amino acids. The CDR3 DNA is TGTGCCAGCAGCAAAAGGAGGCACAGGGGGCGAAGAGGGGGGCCCTACAATGAGCAGTTCTTC. Translated, it gives CASSKRRHRGRRGGPYNEQFF.

This clone was seen once. CDR3 protein: CASSLKGQANEKLFF. The DNA of the CDR3 is TGTGCCAGCAGCTTGAAAGGGCAGGCTAATGAAAAACTGTTTTTT. This rearrangement joins TRBV5-4 to TRBJ1-4; D unresolved. The germline V gene has CDR1 SGHNT and CDR2 YYREEE (reference sequence). The CDR3 is 15 residues long. Between the trimmed V and J ends, which lost 1 base and 3 bases, there was a span of 10 bases.

The rearrangement links TRBV5-4 to TRBJ2-1; D possibly corresponds to TRBD1 (5 bases). Germline values: CDR1 SGHNT, CDR2 YYREEE (reference sequence). The V and J ends lost 3 bases and 7 bases respectively, with 17 bases between them. The CDR3 runs to 15 residues. The CDR3 here is CASSSPFQGPNEQFF. The CDR3 DNA is TGTGCCAGCAGCTCCCCCTTTCAGGGCCCGAATGAGCAGTTCTTC.

This clone has a single count. The chain carries TRBV18 and TRBJ2-4, with 11 nucleotides matching TRBD1. The trim removed 3 bases at V and 5 bases at J, leaving 3 bases unmatched. The CDR3 length is 15 residues. CDR1 and CDR2 (germline): KGHSH, LQKENI. CDR3 nucleotide sequence: TGTGCCAGCTCACCCGGGACAGGGGGACAAAACATTCAGTACTTC. Translating gives CASSPGTGGQNIQYF. The full variable domain, its missing parts supplied by reference TRBV18 and TRBJ2-4, is NAGVMQNPRHLVRRRGQEARLRCSPMKGHSHVYWYRQLPEEGLKFMVYLQKENIIDESGMPKERFSAEFPKEGPSILRIQQVVRGDSAAYFCASSPGTGGQNIQYFGAGTRLSVL.

The chain links TRBV2 to TRBJ2-7, with D possibly being TRBD1 (5 bases). The germline V gene encodes CDR1 SNHLY and CDR2 FYNNEI. The CDR3 runs to 13 residues. V shed 7 bases and J shed 4 bases, with 14 bases lying between them. The CDR3 nucleotides read TGTGCCAGCAACCAGGACACCTCTTACGAGCAGTACTTC. This gives the protein CASNQDTSYEQYF.

The chain employs TRBV25-1 and TRBJ2-5; no firm D call. The germline CDR1 and CDR2 sequences are MGHDK and SYGVNS. Trimming removed 1 base at V and 5 bases at J, with 8 bases between. The CDR3 has 13 amino acids. CDR3 region: CASSESPVETQYF. CDR3 sequence (DNA): TGTGCCAGCAGTGAATCCCCTGTCGAGACCCAGTACTTC.

This chain connects TRBV30 to TRBJ1-1, with 8 bases identical to TRBD1. This CDR3 has 13 amino acids. Germline CDR1 is GTSNPN and CDR2 is SVGIG (reference sequence). Trimming cost V 4 bases and J 4 bases; bases outside gene matches: 5. The CDR3 region has the DNA TGTGCCTGGACTCCGGGACAGGCCACTGAAGCTTTCTTT. This sequence encodes CAWTPGQATEAFF. Using reference TRBV30 and TRBJ1-1 for the parts outside the CDR3, the full variable domain is SQTIHQWPATLVQPVGSPLSLECTVEGTSNPNLYWYRQAAGRGLQLLFYSVGIGQISSEVPQNLSASRPQDRQFILSSKKLLLSDSGFYLCAWTPGQATEAFFGQGTRLTVV.

The chain combines TRBV27 with TRBJ2-3, with D perhaps matching TRBD1 (5 bases). This CDR3 is 15 amino acids long. Trimming cost V 6 bases and J 2 bases, with 15 bases left between them. Germline-derived CDR1 and CDR2 are MNHEY and SMNVEV (reference sequence). The CDR3 loop is CASRVIQGATDTQYF. The CDR3 region has the DNA TGTGCCAGCAGAGTAATTCAAGGGGCCACAGATACGCAGTATTTT.

This clone was recorded once. J is TRBJ2-4 and V is TRBV21-1. TRBV21-1 is tagged as a pseudogene. This CDR3 region has 15 residues. As DNA, the CDR3 is TGTGCCAGCAGCGAGGGACGAGTAGCCAAAAACATTCAGTACTTC. As protein: CASSEGRVAKNIQYF.

The table lists this clone with a count of one. This chain joins TRBV6-1 and TRBJ1-4; possibly TRBD1 for D (6 bases). Germline CDR1 reads MNHNS; CDR2 reads SASEGT. Trimming took off 3 bases at V and 5 bases at J, with 10 bases between the two ends. CDR3 size: 14 residues. The CDR3 here is CASSEDRLNEKLFF. CDR3 DNA sequence: TGTGCCAGCAGTGAGGACAGATTAAATGAAAAACTGTTTTTT.

The chain joins TRBV6-5 to TRBJ2-2; D is undetermined. The CDR3 contains 15 residues. Germline CDR1 and CDR2: MNHEY and SVGAGI. V lost 4 bases and J 0 bases, leaving 9 bases between the germline ends. This chain's CDR3 is CASSLWLANTGELFF. CDR3 sequence (DNA): TGTGCCAGCAGTTTGTGGCTCGCGAACACCGGGGAGCTGTTTTTT.

The DNA for the CDR3 is TGTGCCAGCAGTGAAAGGCGGGATACGAGAAACATTCAGTACTTC. It is translated as CASSERRDTRNIQYF. This chain uses TRBV2 with TRBJ2-4, with D tentatively TRBD2 (6 bases). Per germline, CDR1 SNHLY and CDR2 FYNNEI. V lost 2 bases, J lost 6 bases, and 14 bases lay in between. The CDR3 is made up of 15 amino acids.

V gene TRBV30 combines with J gene TRBJ1-6; D is possibly TRBD1 (5 bases). The length of the CDR3 is 13 residues. Trimming stripped 4 bases from V and 10 bases from J, with 14 bases between. Germline assignment: CDR1 GTSNPN and CDR2 SVGIG (reference sequence). CDR3: CAWNGQGRSPLHF. In DNA, the CDR3 is TGTGCCTGGAACGGCCAGGGAAGGTCACCCCTCCACTTT.

The V gene is TRBV27, the J gene TRBJ2-7; maybe TRBD1 (6 bases). Germline CDR1 reads MNHEY; CDR2 reads SMNVEV (reference sequence). The CDR3 has 14 residues. Trimming removed 4 bases at V and 2 bases at J, with 12 bases between. The CDR3 here is CASSSWTEPYEQYF. The CDR3 DNA sequence: TGTGCCAGCAGTTCCTGGACAGAACCCTACGAGCAGTACTTC.

This chain connects TRBV18 to TRBJ2-2; D is possibly TRBD1 (6 bases). Trimming cost V 4 bases and J 0 bases, with 18 bases left between them. Germline CDR1 reads KGHSH; CDR2 reads LQKENI. CDR3 length: 18 residues. The CDR3 DNA follows: TGTGCCAGCTCACGTCGGGCCCGAGGACAGACGAACACCGGGGAGCTGTTTTTT. It encodes CASSRRARGQTNTGELFF.

V usage is TRBV28 and J usage is TRBJ2-1; 8 positions match TRBD2. V dropped 5 bases and J dropped 8; count of bases not matched to a gene: 5. Germline-derived CDR1 and CDR2 are MDHEN and SYDVKM. CDR3 length: 13 amino acids. CDR3 DNA sequence: TGTGCCAGCAGTCCGGGGGGGCCCTATGAGCAGTTCTTC. Amino acid sequence: CASSPGGPYEQFF.

The chain carries TRBV5-1 and TRBJ2-7; unclear D gene. The length of the CDR3 is 12 residues. V lost 2 bases, J lost 3 bases, and 6 bases lay in between. Germline V gene sequence: CDR1 SGHRS, CDR2 YFSETQ. The CDR3 bases are TGCGCCAGCAGCTTCCCAGACTACGAGCAGTACTTC. Amino acid sequence: CASSFPDYEQYF.

The V gene is TRBV5-1, the J gene TRBJ2-2, with D possibly TRBD1 on 6 matching bases. CDR3 length: 15 residues. Trimming shortened V by 0 bases and J by 2 bases, and 8 bases separated the two germline ends. Germline V gene lookup returns CDR1 SGHRS and CDR2 YFSETQ. Here the CDR3 reads CASSLARGNTGELFF. CDR3 nucleotide sequence: TGCGCCAGCAGCTTGGCCAGGGGTAACACCGGGGAGCTGTTTTTT.

V is TRBV30 and J is TRBJ2-1, with D possibly being TRBD2 (5 bases). Germline CDR1 reads GTSNPN; CDR2 reads SVGIG (reference sequence). CDR3 length: 14 residues. Trimming took 1 base from V and 0 from J, leaving 7 bases between them. CDR3 in DNA: TGTGCCTGGAGTGGAGGGAGCTCCTACAATGAGCAGTTCTTC. Translation: CAWSGGSSYNEQFF.

This chain joins TRBV30 and TRBJ2-7, with D maybe TRBD2 (6 bases). The CDR3 loop spans 13 amino acids. Germline loops: CDR1 GTSNPN, CDR2 SVGIG (reference sequence). V was pared by 3 bases and J by 2 bases, with 11 bases between. CDR3 amino acids: CAWSRSGAYEQYF. Written as DNA, the CDR3 is TGTGCCTGGAGCCGTAGCGGAGCCTACGAGCAGTACTTC.

A few counts support this clone. This rearrangement joins TRBV6-5 to TRBJ1-2; maybe TRBD1 (6 bases). Germline CDR1 MNHEY, CDR2 SVGAGI. V dropped 7 bases and J dropped 5 bases, with 17 bases sitting between them. This CDR3 comprises 14 residues. Here the CDR3 DNA reads TGTGCCAGCACTACGGCAGGGGCTTGGTATGGCTACACCTTC. Protein: CASTTAGAWYGYTF.

This chain links TRBV19 with TRBJ2-7; 11 bases map to TRBD1. CDR1 LNHDA and CDR2 SQIVND come from the germline V gene (reference sequence). CDR3 size: 14 residues. V dropped 9 bases and J dropped 2; count of bases not matched to a gene: 6. The DNA for the CDR3 is TGTGCCAGCACTCCGGGACAGGGGGCCTACGAGCAGTACTTC. It specifies CASTPGQGAYEQYF.

This chain links TRBV28 with TRBJ1-1; the D is unclear. The V gene lost 6 bases and the J gene lost 1 base, with 18 bases spanning the gap. CDR1 and CDR2 (germline): MDHEN, SYDVKM. The CDR3 runs to 16 residues. The CDR3 region is CASSLPPGSRNTEAFF. DNA for the CDR3: TGTGCCAGCAGCCTCCCCCCGGGTTCGCGGAACACTGAAGCTTTCTTT.

The chain uses TRBV11-2 and TRBJ1-6; D is perhaps TRBD1 (6 bases). Germline V lookup: CDR1 SGHAT, CDR2 FQNNGV. This CDR3 comprises 16 residues. Trimming shortened V by 5 bases and J by 3 bases, and 14 bases separated the two germline ends. The CDR3, as DNA: TGTGCCAGCAGCCAAGGCCAGGGGAACTATAATTCACCCCTCCACTTT. The encoded protein is CASSQGQGNYNSPLHF.